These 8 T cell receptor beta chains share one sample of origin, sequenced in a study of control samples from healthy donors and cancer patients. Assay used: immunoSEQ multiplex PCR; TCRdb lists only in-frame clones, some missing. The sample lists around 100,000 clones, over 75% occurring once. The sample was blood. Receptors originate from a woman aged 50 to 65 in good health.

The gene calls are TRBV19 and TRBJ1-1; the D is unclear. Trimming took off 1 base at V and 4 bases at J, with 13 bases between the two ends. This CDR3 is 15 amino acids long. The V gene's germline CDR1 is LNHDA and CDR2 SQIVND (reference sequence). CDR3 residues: CASSIVAPGSTEAFF. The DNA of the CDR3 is TGTGCCAGTAGTATAGTCGCCCCGGGGAGCACTGAAGCTTTCTTT.

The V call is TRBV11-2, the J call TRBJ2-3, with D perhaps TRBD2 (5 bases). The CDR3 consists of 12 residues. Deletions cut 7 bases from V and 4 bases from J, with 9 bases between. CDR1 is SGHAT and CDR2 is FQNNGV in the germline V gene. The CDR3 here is CASMDFADTQYF. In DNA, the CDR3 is TGTGCCAGCATGGACTTCGCAGATACGCAGTATTTT.

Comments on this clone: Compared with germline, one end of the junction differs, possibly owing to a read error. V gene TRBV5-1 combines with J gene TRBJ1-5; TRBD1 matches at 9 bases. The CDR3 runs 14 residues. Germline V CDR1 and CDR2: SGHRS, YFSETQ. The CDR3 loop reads CASSMGQGNQPQHF. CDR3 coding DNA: TGCGCCAGCAGCATGGGACAGGGCAACCAGCCCCAGCATTTT.

The CDR3 sequence is CASSAEGFREAGNTIYF. The CDR3 coding sequence is TGTGCCAGCAGCGCGGAGGGGTTCAGGGAGGCTGGAAACACCATATATTTT. The rearrangement joins TRBV9 to TRBJ1-3; D perhaps matches TRBD1 (5 bases). V was pared by 3 bases and J by 2 bases, with 18 bases between. CDR1 SGDLS and CDR2 YYNGEE come from the germline V gene. The CDR3 is made up of 17 amino acids.

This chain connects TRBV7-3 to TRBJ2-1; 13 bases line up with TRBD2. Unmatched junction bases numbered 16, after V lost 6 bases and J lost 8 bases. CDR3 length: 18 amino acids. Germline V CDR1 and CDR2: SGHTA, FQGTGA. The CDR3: CASSRRARTSGSQDEQFF. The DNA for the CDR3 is TGTGCCAGCAGTCGGAGGGCCCGGACTAGCGGGAGTCAGGATGAGCAGTTCTTC.

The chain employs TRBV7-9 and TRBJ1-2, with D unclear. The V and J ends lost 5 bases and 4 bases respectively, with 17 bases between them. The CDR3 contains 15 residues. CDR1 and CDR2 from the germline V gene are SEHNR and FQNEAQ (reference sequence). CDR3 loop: CASSHLRDLGYGYTF. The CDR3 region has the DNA TGTGCCAGCAGCCACCTGAGAGACCTGGGCTATGGCTACACCTTC.

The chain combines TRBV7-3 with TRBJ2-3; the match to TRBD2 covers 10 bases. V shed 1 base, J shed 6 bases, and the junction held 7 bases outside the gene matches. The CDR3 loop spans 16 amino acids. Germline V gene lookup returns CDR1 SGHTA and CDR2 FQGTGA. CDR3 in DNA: TGTGCCAGCAGCTTAATGGCTAGCGGGAGTAAGGATACGCAGTATTTT. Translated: CASSLMASGSKDTQYF.

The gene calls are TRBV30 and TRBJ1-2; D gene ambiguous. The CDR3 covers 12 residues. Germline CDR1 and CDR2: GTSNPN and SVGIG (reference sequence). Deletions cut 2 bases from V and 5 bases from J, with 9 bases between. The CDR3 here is CAWSPDLYGYTF. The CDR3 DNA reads TGTGCCTGGAGTCCCGACCTATATGGCTACACCTTC.